Following are 26 T cell receptor beta chains from one sample sequenced in a study of blood T cell repertoires in COVID-19. The method was immunoSEQ multiplex PCR; TCRdb's version includes in-frame clones alone and lacks a portion of them. This table has around 66,000 clones, approximately 89% appearing once. The specimen sequenced was peripheral blood. The receptors here all came from a man aged 55 to 70 with acute or convalescent COVID-19.

The V gene is TRBV28, the J gene TRBJ2-7; 11 bases are a match to TRBD2. Looked up from germline, CDR1 is MDHEN and CDR2 is SYDVKM. The CDR3 sequence is 14 residues long. V dropped 6 bases and J dropped 2; count of bases not matched to a gene: 3. CDR3 nucleotide sequence: TGTGCCAGCAGGGGTAGCGGGGGGGCCTACGAGCAGTACTTC. This encodes CASRGSGGAYEQYF.

The rearrangement joins TRBV6-2 or TRBV6-3 to TRBJ2-5, with 7 nucleotides matching TRBD1. Germline loops: CDR1 MNHEY, CDR2 SVGEGT. The CDR3 sequence is 14 residues long. Trimming removed 6 bases from V and 1 base from J; junction bases left unmatched: 5. The chain's CDR3 is CASSRQGPQETQYF. CDR3 DNA sequence: TGTGCCAGCAGCCGACAGGGACCCCAAGAGACCCAGTACTTC.

The chain uses TRBV3-1 (or the pseudogene TRBV3-2) and TRBJ1-2, with a weak D call TRBD1 (5 bases). This CDR3 spans 15 amino acids. Germline CDR1 is LGHDT and CDR2 is YNNKEL (reference sequence). V lost 0 bases, J lost 6 bases, and 14 bases lay in between. CDR3 coding DNA: TGTGCCAGCAGCCAAGATCCCTCCGGGACTAATGGCTACACCTTC. It translates to CASSQDPSGTNGYTF.

The gene calls are TRBV11-2 and TRBJ1-3; 8 bases map to TRBD1. The CDR3 has 16 amino acids. The V and J ends lost 2 bases and 2 bases, in that order; junction bases with no gene match: 5. The germline gives CDR1 SGHAT, CDR2 FQNNGV. CDR3 residues: CASSLQGALAGNTIYF. The CDR3 DNA reads TGTGCCAGCAGCTTACAGGGGGCGTTAGCTGGAAACACCATATATTTT. The full variable domain, rest sourced from reference TRBV11-2 and TRBJ1-3, is EAGVAQSPRYKIIEKRQSVAFWCNPISGHATLYWYQQILGQGPKLLIQFQNNGVVDDSQLPKDRFSAERLKGVDSTLKIQPAKLEDSAVYLCASSLQGALAGNTIYFGEGSWLTVV.

The chain carries TRBV18 and TRBJ1-2; D perhaps matches TRBD1 (6 bases). The V end lost 3 bases, the J end lost 0 bases, and 11 bases lay between the germline ends. The CDR3 loop spans 15 amino acids. Germline lookup yields CDR1 KGHSH and CDR2 LQKENI. CDR3 DNA sequence: TGTGCCAGCTCACCTTGGGGGCGATCTAACTATGGCTACACCTTC. Its translation: CASSPWGRSNYGYTF.

CDR3 region: CASSFWTGNSNTGELFF. The CDR3 DNA reads as TGCGCCAGCAGCTTCTGGACAGGAAATTCGAACACCGGGGAGCTGTTTTTT. The V call is TRBV5-1, the J call TRBJ2-2, with TRBD1 identical over 7 bases. The V and J ends lost 2 bases and 0 bases, in that order; junction bases with no gene match: 7. The CDR3 totals 17 residues. Germline CDR1 SGHRS, CDR2 YFSETQ.

The rearrangement uses TRBV2 and TRBJ2-7; 7 bases are shared with TRBD1. Germline CDR1 reads SNHLY; CDR2 reads FYNNEI. V was clipped by 8 bases and J by 6 bases; unmatched bases: 7. The CDR3 covers 12 residues. CDR3 region: CASGTAPREQYF. CDR3 nucleotides: TGTGCCAGCGGGACAGCCCCACGCGAGCAGTACTTC.

This chain uses TRBV11-3 with TRBJ1-1; D gene ambiguous. The CDR3 length is 13 residues. Germline V CDR1 and CDR2: SGHNT, YENEEA. Trimming stripped 1 base from V and 7 bases from J, with 10 bases between. For the CDR3, the DNA is TGTGCCAGCAGCTTAGGGCCATCATATGAAGCTTTCTTT. This sequence encodes CASSLGPSYEAFF.

The genes are TRBV7-9 and TRBJ1-1, with 7 bases matching TRBD1. The V and J ends lost 5 bases and 4 bases, in that order; junction bases with no gene match: 1. The CDR3 consists of 12 residues. CDR1 is SEHNR, CDR2 FQNEAQ, per germline (reference sequence). The CDR3 loop is CASSPGGTEAFF. CDR3 in DNA: TGTGCCAGCAGCCCAGGGGGCACTGAAGCTTTCTTT.

The chain has TRBV5-8 and TRBJ2-1; TRBD2 matches at 10 bases. The junction had 2 bases not matched to a gene; V was cut back by 0 bases and J by 5 bases. CDR3 length: 15 amino acids. Germline V CDR1 and CDR2: SGHTS, YDEGEE. The CDR3 loop is CASSLGTSGDNEQFF. The CDR3 nucleotides read TGTGCCAGCAGCTTGGGGACTAGCGGAGACAATGAGCAGTTCTTC.

V usage is TRBV11-2 and J usage is TRBJ1-1; TRBD1 might be the D (5 bases). This CDR3 is built from 13 residues. Germline loops: CDR1 SGHAT, CDR2 FQNNGV. Trimming shortened V by 4 bases and J by 4 bases, and 10 bases separated the two germline ends. The CDR3 loop reads CASSSRQTTEAFF. CDR3 coding DNA: TGTGCCAGCAGCTCCAGACAGACCACTGAAGCTTTCTTT.

The V and J genes are TRBV18 and TRBJ1-2; 7 bases match TRBD1. The CDR3 covers 15 residues. Germline V gene lookup returns CDR1 KGHSH and CDR2 LQKENI. Trimming cost V 0 bases and J 8 bases; bases outside gene matches: 9. The CDR3 nucleotides are TGTGCCAGCTCACCACCGAGCCAGGGGGATCTGGGCTACACCTTC. It yields the protein CASSPPSQGDLGYTF.

The chain joins TRBV5-6 to TRBJ2-7, with 8 bases matching TRBD2. The V gene end was trimmed by 4 bases and the J gene end by 7 bases; junction bases not matched to a gene: 13. CDR3 length equals 15 residues. Germline loops: CDR1 SGHDT, CDR2 YYEEEE. CDR3 region: CASSPMSGGAWEQYF. CDR3 coding DNA: TGTGCCAGCAGCCCTATGTCGGGGGGGGCCTGGGAGCAGTACTTC.

The genes are TRBV20-1 and TRBJ1-2; 8 bases fit TRBD1. Trimming at V came to 4 bases and at J to 1 base, leaving 5 bases not matched to a gene. From germline, CDR1 is DFQATT and CDR2 SNEGSKA (reference sequence). This CDR3 is 14 amino acids long. Here the CDR3 reads CSAIDRGLNYGYTF. The CDR3 coding sequence is TGCAGTGCTATTGACAGGGGTCTTAACTATGGCTACACCTTC.

The rearrangement uses TRBV7-8 and TRBJ2-4; D is perhaps TRBD2 (5 bases). The CDR3 extends over 12 amino acids. V was shortened by 5 bases and J by 7 bases, with 9 bases between the two germline ends. Per germline, CDR1 SGHVS and CDR2 FQNEAQ. CDR3 DNA: TGTGCCAGCAGCCCCGGGGAGAACATTCAGTACTTC. This encodes CASSPGENIQYF.

The CDR3: CASSESGRQGQPQHF. In nucleotides, the CDR3 is TGCGCCAGCAGTGAGTCGGGTAGGCAGGGTCAGCCCCAGCATTTT. The V and J genes are TRBV10-2 and TRBJ1-5; possibly TRBD1 for D (5 bases). There are 15 residues in the CDR3. The V end was cut by 0 bases, the J end by 6 bases, with 12 bases between. Germline CDR1 reads WSHSY; CDR2 reads SAAADI.

J is TRBJ2-1 and V is TRBV7-2; perhaps TRBD2 as D (6 bases). The germline gives CDR1 SGHTA, CDR2 FQGNSA. This CDR3 contains 14 residues. V was pared by 0 bases and J by 5 bases, with 8 bases between. The DNA of the CDR3 is TGTGCCAGCAGCTTAGCGGGACTCGACAATGAGCAGTTCTTC. Residues: CASSLAGLDNEQFF.

This rearrangement joins TRBV24-1 to TRBJ1-4; TRBD1 aligns across 9 bases. V lost 0 bases, J lost 6 bases, and 16 bases stayed unmatched. CDR3 length: 20 amino acids. Germline loops: CDR1 KGHDR, CDR2 SFDVKD. The CDR3 DNA reads as TGTGCCACCAGTGATTTGGGGCCGCCGGGACAGGGACCTTATTATGAAAAACTGTTTTTT. The encoded protein is CATSDLGPPGQGPYYEKLFF.

The gene calls are TRBV5-1 and TRBJ1-1; D perhaps matches TRBD1 (6 bases). Per the germline V gene, CDR1 is SGHRS and CDR2 is YFSETQ. V was shortened by 2 bases and J by 5 bases, with 10 bases between the two germline ends. The CDR3 contains 13 residues. The CDR3 is CASSLRGNTEAFF. The CDR3 DNA sequence: TGCGCCAGCAGCTTAAGGGGGAATACTGAAGCTTTCTTT.

The chain recombines TRBV25-1 with TRBJ2-7, with TRBD1 identical over 9 bases. Germline-derived CDR1 and CDR2 are MGHDK and SYGVNS. The CDR3 covers 16 residues. V trimming: 0 bases; J trimming: 3 bases; junction bases outside the gene matches: 6. CDR3 coding DNA: TGTGCCAGCAGTGAATACCCTCAGGGACAGGGCTACGAGCAGTACTTC. This sequence encodes CASSEYPQGQGYEQYF.

The V and J genes are TRBV15 and TRBJ1-4; D unclear. The V and J ends lost 0 bases and 6 bases respectively, with 8 bases between them. This CDR3 is built from 14 residues. Looked up from germline, CDR1 is LNHNV and CDR2 is YYDKDF (reference sequence). The CDR3 loop reads CATSRDQEYEKLFF. CDR3 DNA sequence: TGTGCCACCAGCAGAGATCAAGAGTATGAAAAACTGTTTTTT.

The chain employs TRBV9 and TRBJ1-2; D uncertain. The germline CDR1 and CDR2 sequences are SGDLS and YYNGEE. The CDR3 has 14 amino acids. Trimming shortened V by 0 bases and J by 4 bases, and 10 bases separated the two germline ends. The CDR3 reads CASSVAEVGYGYTF. In DNA, the CDR3 is TGTGCCAGCAGCGTAGCAGAGGTGGGCTATGGCTACACCTTC. The whole variable domain, remainder taken from reference TRBV9 and TRBJ1-2, is DSGVTQTPKHLITATGQRVTLRCSPRSGDLSVYWYQQSLDQGLQFLIQYYNGEERAKGNILERFSAQQFPDLHSELNLSSLELGDSALYFCASSVAEVGYGYTFGSGTRLTVV.

The chain recombines TRBV7-2 with TRBJ2-7, with D possibly TRBD2 on 5 matching bases. The germline CDR1 and CDR2 sequences are SGHTA and FQGNSA. CDR3 length: 13 residues. Deletions cut 5 bases from V and 3 bases from J, with 11 bases between. CDR3 in amino acids: CASSPRVLYEQYF. The CDR3 DNA follows: TGTGCCAGCAGCCCGAGGGTCCTCTACGAGCAGTACTTC. Full variable domain (outside the CDR3, taken from reference TRBV7-2 and TRBJ2-7): GAGVSQSPSNKVTEKGKDVELRCDPISGHTALYWYRQSLGQGLEFLIYFQGNSAPDKSGLPSDRFSAERTGGSVSTLTIQRTQQEDSAVYLCASSPRVLYEQYFGPGTRLTVT.

This chain joins TRBV24-1 and TRBJ2-2; tentative D call: TRBD1 (5 bases). V was shortened by 2 bases and J by 7 bases, with 7 bases between the two germline ends. Germline lookup yields CDR1 KGHDR and CDR2 SFDVKD. There are 13 residues in the CDR3. The CDR3 reads CATSDSDSGELFF. Written as DNA, the CDR3 is TGTGCCACCAGTGATTCCGACAGCGGGGAGCTGTTTTTT.

The rearrangement joins TRBV11-3 to TRBJ1-6; 7 bases line up with TRBD1. The V gene's germline CDR1 is SGHNT and CDR2 YENEEA. This CDR3 comprises 18 residues. V dropped 4 bases and J dropped 3; count of bases not matched to a gene: 12. The CDR3 coding sequence is TGTGCCAGCAGCTCGCGGTATCGACGGGACAGCTATAATTCACCCCTCCACTTT. Translating it yields CASSSRYRRDSYNSPLHF.

This chain joins TRBV9 and TRBJ2-5, with 10 nucleotides matching TRBD1. After removal of 2 bases from V and 1 base from J, the junction contained 2 bases not matched to a gene. CDR3 length equals 15 residues. Germline V gene data show CDR1 as SGDLS and CDR2 as YYNGEE. The DNA for the CDR3 is TGTGCCAGCAGCGTCGGGACAGGGGTCCAAGAGACCCAGTACTTC. Translation gives CASSVGTGVQETQYF.